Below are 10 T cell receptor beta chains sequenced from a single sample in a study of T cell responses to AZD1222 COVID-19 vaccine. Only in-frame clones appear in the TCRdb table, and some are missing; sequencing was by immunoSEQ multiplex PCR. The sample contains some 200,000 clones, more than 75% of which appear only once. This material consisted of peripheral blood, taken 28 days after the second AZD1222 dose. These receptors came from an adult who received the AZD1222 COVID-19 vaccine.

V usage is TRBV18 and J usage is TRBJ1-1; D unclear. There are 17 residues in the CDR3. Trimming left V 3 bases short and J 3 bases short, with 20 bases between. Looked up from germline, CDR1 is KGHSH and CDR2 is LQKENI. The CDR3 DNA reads TGTGCCAGCTCACCCCAAGAAAAGGCTTTCGGGTACACTGAAGCTTTCTTT. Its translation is CASSPQEKAFGYTEAFF.

The CDR3 DNA follows: TGTGCCAGCAGCTTATACGCAGGAGGGGAGCCCCAGCATTTT. It translates to CASSLYAGGEPQHF. The chain couples TRBV7-2 to TRBJ1-5, with D perhaps TRBD1 (5 bases). V lost 2 bases and J 8 bases, leaving 13 bases between the germline ends. This CDR3 contains 14 residues. Germline loops: CDR1 SGHTA, CDR2 FQGNSA.

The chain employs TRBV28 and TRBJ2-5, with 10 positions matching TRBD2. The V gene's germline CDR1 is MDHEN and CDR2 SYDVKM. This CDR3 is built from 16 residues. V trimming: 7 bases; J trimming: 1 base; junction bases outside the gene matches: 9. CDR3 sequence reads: CASTQSRTSGQETQYF. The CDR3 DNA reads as TGTGCCAGCACCCAATCCCGGACTAGCGGCCAAGAGACCCAGTACTTC.

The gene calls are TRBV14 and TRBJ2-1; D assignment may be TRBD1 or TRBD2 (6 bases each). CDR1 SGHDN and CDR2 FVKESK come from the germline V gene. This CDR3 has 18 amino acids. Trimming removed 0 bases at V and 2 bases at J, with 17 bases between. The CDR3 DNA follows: TGTGCCAGCAGCCAAGATCCGTGGGGGGCCGTGCCCTACAATGAGCAGTTCTTC. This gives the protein CASSQDPWGAVPYNEQFF.

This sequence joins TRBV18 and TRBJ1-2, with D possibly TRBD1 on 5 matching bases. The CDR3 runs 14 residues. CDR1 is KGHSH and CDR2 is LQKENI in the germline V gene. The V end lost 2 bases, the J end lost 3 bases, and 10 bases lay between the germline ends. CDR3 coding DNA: TGTGCCAGCTCACCAGGGGGAGGCCACTATGGCTACACCTTC. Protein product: CASSPGGGHYGYTF. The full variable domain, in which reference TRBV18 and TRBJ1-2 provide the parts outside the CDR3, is NAGVMQNPRHLVRRRGQEARLRCSPMKGHSHVYWYRQLPEEGLKFMVYLQKENIIDESGMPKERFSAEFPKEGPSILRIQQVVRGDSAAYFCASSPGGGHYGYTFGSGTRLTVV.

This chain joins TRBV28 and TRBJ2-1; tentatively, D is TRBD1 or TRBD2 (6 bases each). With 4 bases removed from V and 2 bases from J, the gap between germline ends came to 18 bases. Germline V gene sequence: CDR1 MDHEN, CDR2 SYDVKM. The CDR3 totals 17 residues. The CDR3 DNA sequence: TGTGCCAGCAGTTCCGCGGGGTGGCAGGGGACCTACAATGAGCAGTTCTTC. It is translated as CASSSAGWQGTYNEQFF.

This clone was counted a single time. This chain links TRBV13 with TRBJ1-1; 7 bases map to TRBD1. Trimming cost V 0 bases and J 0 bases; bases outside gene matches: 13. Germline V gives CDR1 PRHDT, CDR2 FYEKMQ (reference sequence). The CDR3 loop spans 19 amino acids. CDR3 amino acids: CASSLGIWDSERMNTEAFF. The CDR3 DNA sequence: TGTGCCAGCAGCTTAGGAATCTGGGACAGCGAACGCATGAACACTGAAGCTTTCTTT.

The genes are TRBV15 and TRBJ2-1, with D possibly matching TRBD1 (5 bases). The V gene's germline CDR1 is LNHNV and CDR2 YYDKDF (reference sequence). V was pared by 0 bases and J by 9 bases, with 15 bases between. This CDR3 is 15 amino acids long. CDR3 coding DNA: TGTGCCACCAGCAGAGATCAGGCAGGGTCAAGTGAGCAGTTCTTC. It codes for CATSRDQAGSSEQFF.

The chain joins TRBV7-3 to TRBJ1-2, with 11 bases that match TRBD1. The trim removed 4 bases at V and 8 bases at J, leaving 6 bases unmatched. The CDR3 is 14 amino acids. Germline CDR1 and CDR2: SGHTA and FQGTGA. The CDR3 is CASSSGQGARGYTF. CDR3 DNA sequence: TGTGCCAGCAGCTCAGGACAGGGGGCTAGGGGCTACACCTTC.

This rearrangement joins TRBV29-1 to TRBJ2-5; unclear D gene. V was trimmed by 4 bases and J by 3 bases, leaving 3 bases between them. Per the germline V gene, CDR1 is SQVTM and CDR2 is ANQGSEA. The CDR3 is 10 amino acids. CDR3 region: CSVGEETQYF. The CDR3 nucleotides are TGCAGCGTTGGGGAAGAGACCCAGTACTTC.